One and the same sample provided the 28 T cell receptor beta chains below, sequenced in a study of blood T cell repertoires in COVID-19. Method: immunoSEQ multiplex PCR; TCRdb's copy keeps in-frame clones and lacks some. The top ten hold around 5.5% of the sample, which has about 150,000 clones, roughly three quarters seen once. Sequencing used PBMCs or T cells enriched from blood (not recorded which). All receptors derive from a woman in her forties or fifties who had recovered from COVID-19.

The CDR3 loop is CASSRDGTGDNQPQHF. The CDR3 region has the DNA TGTGCCAGTAGTCGCGACGGGACAGGGGACAATCAGCCCCAGCATTTT. This sequence joins TRBV19 and TRBJ1-5; 10 nucleotides line up with TRBD1. The V and J ends lost 5 bases and 3 bases, in that order; junction bases with no gene match: 7. This CDR3 has 16 residues. Germline V gene sequence: CDR1 LNHDA, CDR2 SQIVND (reference sequence).

This clone was seen only a few times. The rearrangement links TRBV7-8 to TRBJ1-1, with 9 bases identical to TRBD1. The trim removed 5 bases at V and 1 base at J, leaving 2 bases unmatched. CDR3 length: 14 amino acids. Germline values: CDR1 SGHVS, CDR2 FQNEAQ. This CDR3 reads CASSAGQGNTEAFF. In DNA form, the CDR3 reads TGTGCCAGCAGCGCGGGACAGGGGAACACTGAAGCTTTCTTT.

This rearrangement joins TRBV3-1 (or the pseudogene TRBV3-2) to TRBJ2-7; 8 nucleotides match TRBD1. CDR3 length: 17 amino acids. In germline, CDR1 is LGHDT, CDR2 YNNKEL (reference sequence). J was trimmed by 1 base and V by 0 bases; bases with no gene match: 8. CDR3 residues: CASSQETRGQESYEQYF. CDR3 DNA sequence: TGTGCCAGCAGCCAAGAGACCAGGGGACAGGAGTCCTACGAGCAGTACTTC.

The sample holds one count of this clone. This CDR3 reads CASSYSGTSGNTIYF. The DNA for the CDR3 is TGTGCCAGCAGTTACTCGGGGACAAGTGGAAACACCATATATTTT. The V and J genes are TRBV6-5 and TRBJ1-3; perhaps TRBD1 as D (6 bases). This CDR3 has 15 residues. Germline values: CDR1 MNHEY, CDR2 SVGAGI. Trimming removed 0 bases at V and 3 bases at J, with 9 bases between.

The V and J genes are TRBV3-1 (or the pseudogene TRBV3-2) and TRBJ2-7; maybe TRBD1 (6 bases). V lost 4 bases and J lost 3, with 16 bases in between. Germline assignment: CDR1 LGHDT and CDR2 YNNKEL (reference sequence). The CDR3 is 15 residues long. Here the CDR3 reads CASSLGTFGYYEQYF. The CDR3 DNA sequence: TGTGCCAGCAGCCTTGGGACATTTGGATACTACGAGCAGTACTTC.

For the CDR3, the DNA is TGTGCCAGCAGCCTGGGTCAGGGTGGCTACACCTTC. Its protein is CASSLGQGGYTF. The gene calls are TRBV3-1 (or the pseudogene TRBV3-2) and TRBJ1-2; D may be TRBD1 (5 bases). V lost 4 bases and J 7 bases, leaving 10 bases between the germline ends. Germline V gene lookup returns CDR1 LGHDT and CDR2 YNNKEL (reference sequence). The CDR3 extends over 12 amino acids.

The CDR3 sequence: CASSSDRSYEQYF. CDR3 DNA: TGTGCCAGCAGTTCAGACAGGAGTTACGAGCAGTACTTC. V is TRBV2 and J is TRBJ2-7; TRBD1 might be the D (6 bases). CDR3 length: 13 amino acids. CDR1 SNHLY and CDR2 FYNNEI come from the germline V gene. V was pared by 5 bases and J by 4 bases, with 12 bases between.

In its sample, this clone was seen a few times. The chain couples TRBV28 to TRBJ1-2; D remains ambiguous. Looked up from germline, CDR1 is MDHEN and CDR2 is SYDVKM. This CDR3 contains 14 residues. V lost 2 bases to trimming and J lost 0 bases, with 7 bases between them. CDR3 residues: CASSLAQANYGYTF. CDR3 DNA: TGTGCCAGCAGTTTAGCACAAGCTAACTATGGCTACACCTTC.

The V gene is TRBV3-1 (or the pseudogene TRBV3-2), the J gene TRBJ1-1; D is perhaps TRBD1 (6 bases). V lost 4 bases, J lost 0 bases, and 12 bases lay in between. The CDR3 runs to 15 residues. CDR1 LGHDT and CDR2 YNNKEL come from the germline V gene (reference sequence). The CDR3 sequence: CASSPQGTMNTEAFF. The CDR3 coding sequence is TGTGCCAGCAGCCCGCAGGGGACCATGAACACTGAAGCTTTCTTT.

The CDR3 DNA sequence: TGCGCCAGCAGCCAAGTCAGGAACACTGAAGCTTTCTTT. Protein: CASSQVRNTEAFF. The chain couples TRBV4-1 to TRBJ1-1; D ambiguous. Trimming cost V 1 base and J 1 base, with 4 bases left between them. This CDR3 comprises 13 residues. The germline V gene has CDR1 MGHRA and CDR2 YSYEKL.

The chain employs TRBV5-1 and TRBJ2-5; 7 bases match TRBD1. CDR3 length: 14 residues. The V gene's germline CDR1 is SGHRS and CDR2 YFSETQ. V trimming: 4 bases; J trimming: 5 bases; junction bases outside the gene matches: 8. CDR3 coding DNA: TGCGCCAGCAGCCTGGGACAGTCCTCGGAGACCCAGTACTTC. This encodes CASSLGQSSETQYF.

The V call is TRBV9, the J call TRBJ1-2; D is possibly TRBD1 (6 bases). The CDR3 length is 13 residues. CDR1 SGDLS and CDR2 YYNGEE come from the germline V gene. Deletions cut 4 bases from V and 2 bases from J, with 9 bases between. This chain's CDR3 is CASSTQGNYGYTF. The CDR3 region has the DNA TGTGCCAGCAGCACACAGGGCAACTATGGCTACACCTTC.

The chain is built from TRBV5-1 and TRBJ1-1; 9 bases are a match to TRBD1. Germline V CDR1 and CDR2: SGHRS, YFSETQ. The CDR3 runs 15 residues. J was trimmed by 0 bases and V by 7 bases; bases with no gene match: 7. This chain's CDR3 is CASSGQGRMNTEAFF. DNA of the CDR3: TGCGCCAGCTCTGGACAGGGGCGGATGAACACTGAAGCTTTCTTT.

The J gene is TRBJ2-3, the V gene TRBV27; possible D gene TRBD1, 7 bases. CDR3 length: 15 residues. With 2 bases removed from V and 3 bases from J, the gap between germline ends came to 12 bases. Germline V gene lookup returns CDR1 MNHEY and CDR2 SMNVEV (reference sequence). The CDR3 region is CASSLSRGVTDTQYF. The CDR3 region has the DNA TGTGCCAGCAGTTTAAGCAGGGGGGTAACAGATACGCAGTATTTT.

V usage is TRBV10-3 and J usage is TRBJ1-4; D unresolved. V was pared by 5 bases and J by 4 bases, with 11 bases between. This CDR3 is 14 amino acids long. Germline CDR1 is ENHRY and CDR2 is SYGVKD. CDR3: CAISHGEINEKLFF. The CDR3 region has the DNA TGTGCCATCAGTCACGGGGAGATTAATGAAAAACTGTTTTTT.

The rearrangement links TRBV9 to TRBJ1-2, with 12 nucleotides matching TRBD1. Germline V gene data show CDR1 as SGDLS and CDR2 as YYNGEE. J was trimmed by 6 bases and V by 7 bases; bases with no gene match: 10. The CDR3 has 15 amino acids. CDR3 nucleotide sequence: TGTGCCAGCTACCCCGGGACAGGGGGCCGGGATGGCTACACCTTC. This codes for CASYPGTGGRDGYTF. Based on the CDR3 plus reference TRBV9 and TRBJ1-2, the full variable domain is DSGVTQTPKHLITATGQRVTLRCSPRSGDLSVYWYQQSLDQGLQFLIQYYNGEERAKGNILERFSAQQFPDLHSELNLSSLELGDSALYFCASYPGTGGRDGYTFGSGTRLTVV.

The V call is TRBV24-1, the J call TRBJ2-6; 11 bases map to TRBD1. This CDR3 spans 16 amino acids. The V and J ends lost 5 bases and 1 base, in that order; junction bases with no gene match: 0. Germline CDR1 KGHDR, CDR2 SFDVKD. The CDR3 sequence is CATSGDRGSGANVLTF. The CDR3 bases are TGTGCCACCAGTGGGGACAGGGGGTCTGGGGCCAACGTCCTGACTTTC.

The gene calls are TRBV7-9 and TRBJ2-1; a possible D gene is TRBD2 (5 bases). CDR3 length: 13 amino acids. Germline values: CDR1 SEHNR, CDR2 FQNEAQ (reference sequence). V was shortened by 6 bases and J by 8 bases, with 14 bases between the two germline ends. The CDR3 region has the DNA TGTGCCAGCAGTTCGCTTCCCGGGGATGAGCAGTTCTTC. It specifies CASSSLPGDEQFF.

This chain connects TRBV18 to TRBJ1-3, with a possible D match to TRBD1 (6 bases). Germline CDR1 KGHSH, CDR2 LQKENI. CDR3 size: 18 residues. Trimming took 3 bases from V and 3 from J, leaving 21 bases between them. The CDR3 coding sequence is TGTGCCAGCTCACCCTCTATGACGGGGGGCGCTGGTGGAAACACCATATATTTT. Amino acid sequence: CASSPSMTGGAGGNTIYF.

The chain couples TRBV7-2 to TRBJ2-4, with D maybe TRBD2 (6 bases). The CDR3 runs to 16 residues. Trimming took 4 bases from V and 0 from J, leaving 13 bases between them. Per the germline V gene, CDR1 is SGHTA and CDR2 is FQGNSA. The DNA of the CDR3 is TGTGCCAGCAGCTCGGGACTCTTGCTAGCCAAAAACATTCAGTACTTC. It is translated as CASSSGLLLAKNIQYF.

The genes are TRBV24-1 and TRBJ2-2; possible D gene TRBD1, 6 bases. Germline CDR1 and CDR2: KGHDR and SFDVKD. The CDR3 has 16 residues. Trimming took off 3 bases at V and 4 bases at J, with 14 bases between the two ends. DNA for the CDR3: TGTGCCACCAGTGATCTATGGACAGCTCCCACCGGGGAGCTGTTTTTT. This translates into CATSDLWTAPTGELFF.

V usage is TRBV18 and J usage is TRBJ1-4; a weak D match, TRBD1 (6 bases). Trimming shortened V by 3 bases and J by 3 bases, and 14 bases separated the two germline ends. CDR1 KGHSH and CDR2 LQKENI come from the germline V gene. This CDR3 comprises 16 residues. The CDR3 bases are TGTGCCAGCTCACCGAGCCGGGCAGGGGCTAATGAAAAACTGTTTTTT. Translating gives CASSPSRAGANEKLFF.

The genes are TRBV19 and TRBJ2-7; 9 nucleotides agree with TRBD2. The germline CDR1 and CDR2 sequences are LNHDA and SQIVND (reference sequence). The CDR3 totals 12 residues. J was trimmed by 7 bases and V by 7 bases; bases with no gene match: 5. The CDR3 sequence: CASKSSGGEQYV. CDR3 nucleotide sequence: TGTGCCAGTAAGAGTAGCGGGGGAGAGCAGTACGTC.

The rearrangement links TRBV5-1 to TRBJ2-2, with TRBD2 matching over 7 bases. The trim removed 2 bases at V and 5 bases at J, leaving 6 bases unmatched. Germline assignment: CDR1 SGHRS and CDR2 YFSETQ. The CDR3 covers 15 residues. The CDR3 DNA follows: TGCGCCAGCAGCTTTGGCGGGGGTTCTACCGGGGAGCTGTTTTTT. It is translated as CASSFGGGSTGELFF. The whole variable domain, remainder taken from reference TRBV5-1 and TRBJ2-2, is KAGVTQTPRYLIKTRGQQVTLSCSPISGHRSVSWYQQTPGQGLQFLFEYFSETQRNKGNFPGRFSGRQFSNSRSEMNVSTLELGDSALYLCASSFGGGSTGELFFGEGSRLTVL.

CDR3 region: CASSDGEKQYV. Here the CDR3 DNA reads TGCGCCAGCAGTGACGGAGAGAAGCAGTACGTC. V usage is TRBV10-1 and J usage is TRBJ2-7; D remains unclear. Germline V gives CDR1 WNHNN, CDR2 SYGVQD (reference sequence). Trimming pared 3 bases from V and 8 bases from J, leaving 8 bases between. The CDR3 is 11 amino acids.

CDR3 nucleotides: TGTGCCAGCAGTGAAGGGCCCAGGGGTCATCAGCCCCAGCATTTT. Translating gives CASSEGPRGHQPQHF. This chain uses TRBV6-1 with TRBJ1-5; TRBD1 is a possible D gene (6 bases). The germline V gene has CDR1 MNHNS and CDR2 SASEGT. The CDR3 has 15 residues. V was trimmed by 1 base and J by 5 bases, leaving 12 bases between them.

This clone was recorded a few times. This chain joins TRBV27 and TRBJ1-6; 7 positions agree with TRBD1. Looked up from germline, CDR1 is MNHEY and CDR2 is SMNVEV (reference sequence). The V gene end was trimmed by 3 bases and the J gene end by 7 bases; junction bases not matched to a gene: 18. The CDR3 totals 19 residues. CDR3 DNA: TGTGCCAGCAGTTTCAATATACGCCCCGGACAGGTACCAAATTCACCCCTCCACTTT. Encoded protein: CASSFNIRPGQVPNSPLHF.

The genes are TRBV11-2 and TRBJ1-2; TRBD1 matches at 8 bases. The V gene's germline CDR1 is SGHAT and CDR2 FQNNGV. This CDR3 has 15 amino acids. V lost 2 bases, J lost 5 bases, and 7 bases stayed unmatched. CDR3 residues: CASSLTRGQGYGYTF. DNA of the CDR3: TGTGCCAGCAGCTTAACACGCGGACAGGGATATGGCTACACCTTC.